This passage covers 4 T cell receptor beta chains from one sample sequenced in a study of blood T cells in healthy people across ages. Sample-barcoded 5' priming and a J-beta primer mix drove a second PCR of roughly 7 to 11 cycles. In TCRdb, the 5' RACE reads were re-called with MiXCR into one record per CDR3 protein. The sample has hundreds of thousands of distinct CDR3 sequences; approximately 30% are singletons. The sequenced material came from blood. The source of these receptors is an elderly woman in good health.

Notes on this clonotype: A much larger clone is a single base away; this may be a read error. The chain has TRBV28 and TRBJ2-5; D is perhaps TRBD1 (7 bases). Germline values: CDR1 MDHEN, CDR2 SYDVKM. The CDR3 is made up of 15 amino acids. The DNA of the CDR3 is TGTGCCAGCGGTTTGTATCGGCAGGGGGGAGAGACCCAGTACTTC. Protein product: CASGLYRQGGETQYF.

This clonotype was observed a single time. V is TRBV20-1 and J is TRBJ2-7; D might be TRBD1 (6 bases). The germline V and J ends were trimmed by 3 bases and 2 bases, with 11 bases remaining between them. Germline CDR1 is DFQATT and CDR2 is SNEGSKA (reference sequence). This CDR3 contains 13 residues. The CDR3 is CSARGDITYEQYF. CDR3 DNA sequence: TGCAGTGCTAGGGGGGACATCACCTACGAGCAGTACTTC.

This clonotype was observed at least ten times. This rearrangement joins TRBV3-1 to TRBJ2-5; TRBD2 matches 10 bases. This CDR3 spans 17 amino acids. Germline CDR1 LGHDT, CDR2 YNNKEL (reference sequence). V lost 3 bases and J lost 2; bases outside the gene matches: 9. DNA for the CDR3: TGTGCCAGCAGCCAGCACCCGGGACTAGCGTTACAAGAGACCCAGTACTTC. This encodes CASSQHPGLALQETQYF.

This clonotype was picked up one time. The final CDR3 position lacks the conserved phenylalanine or tryptophan, pointing to a likely read error. In DNA, the CDR3 is TGCGCCAGCAGCTGGGGAGGTCGACAGGGAAACAATGAGCAGTTCGTC. Translated: CASSWGGRQGNNEQFV. V is TRBV5-1 and J is TRBJ2-1; D perhaps matches TRBD1 (7 bases). Germline CDR1 reads SGHRS; CDR2 reads YFSETQ. V was trimmed by 3 bases and J by 5 bases, leaving 18 bases between them. This CDR3 contains 16 residues.